The 17 T cell receptor beta chains presented below share a single source sample, sequenced in a study of monozygotic twins with inflammatory bowel disease. TCRdb re-analyzed the 5' RACE reads; it lists each CDR3 protein once, without DNA. The sample shows fewer than 550,000 distinct CDR3 sequences, and approximately 2.3% sits with its ten largest clones. The sequenced sample consisted of blood. Receptors were obtained from a human donor with ulcerative colitis or Crohn's disease, or a healthy co-twin of an affected twin (not recorded which).

The V call is TRBV5-4, the J call TRBJ2-1; TCRdb's D call of TRBD2 is untestable without DNA. The CDR3 loop spans 15 amino acids. Germline values: CDR1 SGHNT, CDR2 YYREEE (reference sequence). The CDR3: CASSWSGGAYNEQFF.

This rearrangement joins TRBV7-2 to TRBJ2-7; TCRdb designates TRBD1, a call that cannot be tested without DNA. The CDR3 is 15 amino acids. Germline V gene lookup returns CDR1 SGHTA and CDR2 FQGNSA. CDR3 sequence reads: CASSPGTVGNYEQYF.

The V call is TRBV9, the J call TRBJ2-1. The CDR3 extends over 17 amino acids. In germline, CDR1 is SGDLS, CDR2 YYNGEE. CDR3 in amino acids: CASSVEGQLSSYNEQFF.

The genes are TRBV7-9 and TRBJ1-2. Germline V gene lookup returns CDR1 SEHNR and CDR2 FQNEAQ (reference sequence). This CDR3 region has 12 residues. The chain's CDR3 is CASSQPMSSYTF.

This chain uses TRBV14 with TRBJ2-2; no DNA is available, so the TRBD2 call from TCRdb remains unchecked. This CDR3 comprises 15 residues. CDR1 SGHDN and CDR2 FVKESK come from the germline V gene. CDR3: CASREGQANTGELFF.

The chain couples TRBV20-1 to TRBJ2-1; the TRBD1 assignment by TCRdb is unverifiable without DNA. Looked up from germline, CDR1 is DFQATT and CDR2 is SNEGSKA (reference sequence). CDR3 length equals 16 residues. The chain's CDR3 is CSARDGVTKGLDEQFF.

The chain employs TRBV5-1 and TRBJ2-1. CDR1 SGHRS and CDR2 YFSETQ come from the germline V gene. The CDR3 spans 16 residues. The CDR3 is CASRPITGTSYNEQFF.

This CDR3 reads CASSLSIGLAGTDTQYF. The genes are TRBV12-3 or TRBV12-4 and TRBJ2-3; TCRdb selects TRBD2, and the lack of DNA leaves this call unchecked. This CDR3 has 17 amino acids.

The genes are TRBV12-3 or TRBV12-4 and TRBJ2-3; TCRdb's assignment of TRBD1 cannot be checked, as there is no DNA. This CDR3 contains 16 residues. The CDR3 loop is CASSGRQGAVTDTQYF.

The chain has TRBV27 and TRBJ1-5; as DNA is missing, the TRBD1 call by TCRdb cannot be tested. Germline V gives CDR1 MNHEY, CDR2 SMNVEV (reference sequence). The CDR3 spans 15 residues. This chain's CDR3 is CASSLGTGGNQPQHF.

The chain has TRBV5-6 and TRBJ2-1; TCRdb's D call of TRBD2 is untestable without DNA. CDR3 size: 16 residues. Germline V gene lookup returns CDR1 SGHDT and CDR2 YYEEEE. CDR3 loop: CASSNSVAGGLNEQFF.

This chain links TRBV7-9 with TRBJ2-7. Germline CDR1 reads SEHNR; CDR2 reads FQNEAQ (reference sequence). The CDR3 consists of 14 residues. CDR3: CASSHPGEVYEQYF.

The chain links TRBV7-3 to TRBJ2-7; TCRdb designates TRBD1, a call that cannot be tested without DNA. The CDR3 covers 13 residues. Germline CDR1 is SGHTA and CDR2 is FQGTGA. The CDR3 reads CASSLIPGYEQYF.

The J gene is TRBJ2-4, the V gene TRBV28; TCRdb names TRBD1, which stays unverified in the absence of DNA. Germline lookup yields CDR1 MDHEN and CDR2 SYDVKM. The CDR3 length is 15 residues. This CDR3 is CASSPGDGAKNIQYF. The variable domain in full, with the rest retrieved from reference TRBV28 and TRBJ2-4, is DVKVTQSSRYLVKRTGEKVFLECVQDMDHENMFWYRQDPGLGLRLIYFSYDVKMKEKGDIPEGYSVSREKKERFSLILESASTNQTSMYLCASSPGDGAKNIQYFGAGTRLSVL.

V gene TRBV20-1 combines with J gene TRBJ1-6; TCRdb designates TRBD1, a call that cannot be tested without DNA. There are 16 residues in the CDR3. Germline V gene data show CDR1 as DFQATT and CDR2 as SNEGSKA (reference sequence). The CDR3 loop reads CSARQGSSSYNSPLHF.

This chain links TRBV7-7 with TRBJ2-5; the TCRdb D gene call, TRBD1, has no DNA to confirm it. Germline lookup yields CDR1 SSHAT and CDR2 FNYEAQ (reference sequence). The CDR3 is 14 residues long. CDR3: CASSAAGGGETQYF.

V usage is TRBV6-4 and J usage is TRBJ2-2; TCRdb reports TRBD2, a call that lacks DNA to check it against. The CDR3 sequence is 14 residues long. Germline CDR1 is MRHNA and CDR2 is SNTAGT. CDR3 protein: CASSATRGAGELFF.